Here is one TCR beta chain with its context. Its antigen is currently unknown. Clones were read by immunoSEQ multiplex PCR, and TCRdb kept only the in-frame ones, dropping some. Among around 190,000 clones listed, 80% to 90% were seen once. The sample belongs to a study of cytomegalovirus exposure and HLA in healthy donors. Study-wide results and limits: Rare TCR sequences dominated, though some public TCRs recurred in many donors. Cytomegalovirus-associated status was assigned to more than 150 TCR beta chains.

Germline V gene lookup returns CDR1 SGHRS and CDR2 YFSETQ. V was clipped by 6 bases and J by 4 bases; unmatched bases: 14. CDR3 size: 16 residues. The receptor's source is a woman aged 25 to 39 in good health and CMV-seronegative. Sequencing used PBMCs. This chain connects TRBV5-1 to TRBJ2-7, with 9 bases aligning to TRBD1. The CDR3 is CASNSGQGLRGYEQYF. In DNA form, the CDR3 reads TGCGCCAGCAATTCGGGACAGGGCCTAAGAGGATACGAGCAGTACTTC.